This T cell receptor beta chain was profiled in a study of blood T cell repertoires in COVID-19. As for the study in general: The origin of the acute and convalescent COVID-19 samples was the United States, Italy and Spain.

Profiled with immunoSEQ multiplex PCR; TCRdb holds only in-frame clones, not every one. This table has some 170,000 clones, 77% appearing once. The germline V gene has CDR1 DFQATT and CDR2 SNEGSKA (reference sequence). The CDR3 length is 11 residues. Regarding this clone: At one boundary the junction diverges from the germline segment, which might be a read error.

The chain is built from TRBV20-1 and TRBJ1-4; D gene ambiguous. The sequence came from a man between 65 and 80 years old with acute or convalescent COVID-19. Sample: peripheral blood. The CDR3 spells CSARDRAEDYF. DNA for the CDR3: TGCAGTGCTAGAGATAGGGCCGAGGACTATTTT.